The clone carrying this T cell receptor beta chain was seen repeatedly, ten times or more. Antigen: not known. Germline lookup yields CDR1 DFQATT and CDR2 SNEGSKA (reference sequence). Trimming left V 2 bases short and J 0 bases short, with 6 bases between. The CDR3 is 13 residues long. The data stem from a study of metastatic and nonmetastatic thyroid tumors. Background on the study: Blood and tumor or nodule tissue repertoires from malignant and benign thyroid patients were compared.

Study-level findings and limits: Benign nodules were reported to have significantly lower TCR beta diversity than malignant thyroid tumors, in blood and tumor.

TCRdb re-analyzed the PCR reads using MiXCR. The sample lists around 19,000 clones; 16% were seen once. No treatment of any kind had been given to any patient before thyroid surgery. This receptor was obtained from a female donor with papillary thyroid cancer or a benign thyroid nodule (not recorded which). Some clones in this sample may be carry-over from other donors' samples. The chain couples TRBV20-1 to TRBJ2-3; D call uncertain. The sequenced material came from tumor tissue. This CDR3 is CSARITSTDTQYF. The CDR3 DNA follows: TGCAGTGCTAGAATCACTAGCACAGATACGCAGTATTTT.